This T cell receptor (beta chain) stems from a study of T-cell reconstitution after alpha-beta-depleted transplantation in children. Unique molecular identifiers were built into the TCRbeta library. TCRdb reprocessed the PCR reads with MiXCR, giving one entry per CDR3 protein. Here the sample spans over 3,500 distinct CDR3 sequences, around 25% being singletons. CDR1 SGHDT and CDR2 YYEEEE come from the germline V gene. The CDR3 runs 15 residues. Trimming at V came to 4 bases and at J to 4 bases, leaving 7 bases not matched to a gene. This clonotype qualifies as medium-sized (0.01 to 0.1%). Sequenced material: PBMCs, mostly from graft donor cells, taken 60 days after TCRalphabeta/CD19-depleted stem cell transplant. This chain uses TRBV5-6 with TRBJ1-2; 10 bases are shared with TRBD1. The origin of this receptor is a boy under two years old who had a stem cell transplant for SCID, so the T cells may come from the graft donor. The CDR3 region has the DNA TGTGCCAGCAGCCGGACAGGGGGATGGACCTATGGCTACACCTTC. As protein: CASSRTGGWTYGYTF.